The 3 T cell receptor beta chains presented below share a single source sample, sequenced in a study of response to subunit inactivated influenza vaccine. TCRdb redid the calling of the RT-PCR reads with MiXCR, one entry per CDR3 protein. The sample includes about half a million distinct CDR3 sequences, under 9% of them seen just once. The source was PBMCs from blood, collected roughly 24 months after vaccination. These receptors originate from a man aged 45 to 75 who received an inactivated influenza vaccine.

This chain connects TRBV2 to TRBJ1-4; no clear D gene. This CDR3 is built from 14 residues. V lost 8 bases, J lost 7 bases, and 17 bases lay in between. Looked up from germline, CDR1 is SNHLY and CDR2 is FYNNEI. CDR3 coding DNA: TGTGCCAGCCGATCGCAATCGGAGGGTGAAAAACTGTTTTTT. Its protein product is CASRSQSEGEKLFF. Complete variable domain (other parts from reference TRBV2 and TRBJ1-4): EPEVTQTPSHQVTQMGQEVILRCVPISNHLYFYWYRQILGQKVEFLVSFYNNEISEKSEIFDDQFSVERPDGSNFTLKIRSTKLEDSAMYFCASRSQSEGEKLFFGSGTQLSVL.

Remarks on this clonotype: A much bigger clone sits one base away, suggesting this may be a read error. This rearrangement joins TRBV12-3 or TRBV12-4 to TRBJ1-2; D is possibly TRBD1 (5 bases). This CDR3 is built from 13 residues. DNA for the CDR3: TGTACCAGCAGTGGGACGGCTTCCTATGGCTACACCTTC. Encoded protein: CTSSGTASYGYTF.

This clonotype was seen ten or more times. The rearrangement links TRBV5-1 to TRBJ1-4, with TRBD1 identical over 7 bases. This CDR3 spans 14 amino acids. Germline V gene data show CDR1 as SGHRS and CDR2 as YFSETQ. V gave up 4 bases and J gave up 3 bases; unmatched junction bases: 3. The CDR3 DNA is TGCGCCAGCAGCCCCGGGACAGCTAATGAAAAACTGTTTTTT. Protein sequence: CASSPGTANEKLFF.